Listed below are T cell receptor beta chains from one sample, sequenced in a study of response to subunit inactivated influenza vaccine. TCRdb used MiXCR to reprocess the RT-PCR reads, holding one entry per CDR3 protein. The sample contains some 800,000 distinct CDR3 sequences, less than 25% of which appear only once. Source: PBMCs from blood, taken around 5 days after vaccination. The receptors shown here come from a man aged 50 to 60 who received an inactivated influenza vaccine. CDR3s include the opening cysteine and the closing phenylalanine or tryptophan. The D gene is left open where the match is weak. The listing skips clone size in some rows; elsewhere it reads once, few, many or a size class.

J gene | D gene | clone size | V gene | CDR3 length | CDR3 DNA | CDR3 protein
TRBJ2-2 | TRBD2 | few | TRBV4-3 | 18 | TGCGCCAGCAGCCAAGATCTTCCTAGCGGGACCTTTACCGGGGAGCTGTTTTTT | CASSQDLPSGTFTGELFF
TRBJ2-2 | NA | NA | TRBV19 | 13 | TGTGCCAGTAGCCCAGGGACGGTAACGGAGCTGTTTTTT | CASSPGTVTELFF
TRBJ2-7 | NA | many | TRBV24-1 | 13 | TGTGCCACCAGTGAAACAGGGTTCTCCGAGCAGTACTTC | CATSETGFSEQYF
TRBJ2-5 | NA | NA | TRBV21-1 | 12 | TGTGCCAGCAGCAAGGTCCAAGAGACCCAGTACTTC | CASSKVQETQYF
TRBJ2-5 | TRBD2 | NA | TRBV6-5 | 15 | TGTGCCAGCAGTTACGGGGGGGTTCGAGGAGAGACCCAGTACTTC | CASSYGGVRGETQYF
TRBJ2-3 | TRBD2 | NA | TRBV9 | 15 | TGTGCCAGCAGCGTTTCTAGCGGAATCACAGATACGCAGTATTTT | CASSVSSGITDTQYF
TRBJ1-5 | NA | many | TRBV7-2 | 13 | TGTGCCAGCAGCCCGAACCCCGATCAGCCCCAGCATTTT | CASSPNPDQPQHF
TRBJ2-7 | NA | NA | TRBV10-3 | 15 | TGTGCCATCAGTGAGTCGGCTAGCGACCTCTACGAGCAGTACTTC | CAISESASDLYEQYF
TRBJ2-3 | NA | NA | TRBV11-1 | 21 | TGTGCCAGCAGCTTAGCGAAGAGCCCGTCTTCGCTGCGTAGTAGCACAGATACGCAGTATTTT | CASSLAKSPSSLRSSTDTQYF
TRBJ2-3 | NA | many | TRBV6-5 | 11 | TGTGCCAGCGGGGAGTGGGATACGCAGTATTTT | CASGEWDTQYF
TRBJ2-6 | TRBD1 | few | TRBV20-1 | 22 | TGCAGTGCTATCGGCGGGGCTCGGACAGGGGTCATGGCTAACTCTGGGGCCAACGTCCTGACTTTC | CSAIGGARTGVMANSGANVLTF
TRBJ2-5 | NA | NA | TRBV3-1 | 14 | TGTGCCAGCAGCCAAGACCCTAGGACGAAGACCCAGTACTTC | CASSQDPRTKTQYF
TRBJ2-3 | NA | NA | TRBV7-2 | 16 | TGTGCCAGCAGCCCCCGACGGAGGGAAAGCACAGATACGCAGTATTTT | CASSPRRRESTDTQYF
TRBJ2-1 | TRBD2 | NA | TRBV12-3/TRBV12-4 | 14 | TGTGCCAGCAGTCTCGGGACTAGCGGGAGGCTACAGTTCTTC | CASSLGTSGRLQFF
TRBJ1-5 | NA | NA | TRBV7-8 | 15 | TGTGCTTCGGCATACTTGGTTAGCGCGGGTCAGCCCCAGCATTTT | CASAYLVSAGQPQHF
TRBJ2-5 | TRBD2 | few | TRBV18 | 17 | TGTGCCAGCTCACTCCGGACTAGCGGGAGTCTGGGCGGGACCCAGTACTTC | CASSLRTSGSLGGTQYF
TRBJ2-7 | NA | NA | TRBV29-1 | 14 | TGCAGCGTTGCTACGGGACTCCCTTCCTACGAGCAGTACTTC | CSVATGLPSYEQYF
TRBJ2-3 | TRBD1 | NA | TRBV10-3 | 14 | TGTGCCATCAGCCGGACAGGGGGGAAGGATACGCAGTATTTT | CAISRTGGKDTQYF
TRBJ2-3 | TRBD1 | few | TRBV11-2 | 15 | TGTGCCAGCAGCCATACAGGGGGCGATACAGATACGCAGTATTTT | CASSHTGGDTDTQYF
TRBJ2-7 | NA | few | TRBV29-1 | 14 | TGCAGCGTTGGGGGACGCGGTGGGATCTACGAGCAGTACTTC | CSVGGRGGIYEQYF
TRBJ2-1 | TRBD2 | NA | TRBV20-1 | 14 | TGCAGTGCTGGGAGGGCTAGCGGGAGCTATGAGCAGTTCTTC | CSAGRASGSYEQFF
TRBJ2-7 | NA | few | TRBV10-3 | 12 | TGTGCCATCAGTGACCTAAGCTACGAGCAGTACTTC | CAISDLSYEQYF
TRBJ2-6 | NA | NA | TRBV28 | 13 | TGTGCCAGCAGAAGTGCTGGGGCCAACGTCCTGACTTTC | CASRSAGANVLTF
TRBJ2-1 | TRBD1 | few | TRBV12-3/TRBV12-4 | 14 | TGTGCCAGCAGCCGCAGGGGGCTCAGGAATGAGCAGTTCTTC | CASSRRGLRNEQFF
TRBJ2-5 | TRBD2 | many | TRBV3-1 | 18 | TGTGCCAGCAGCCAAGATTTCGGCAGCGGGGCTCTACAAGAGACCCAGTACTTC | CASSQDFGSGALQETQYF
TRBJ2-3 | NA | NA | TRBV7-2 | 12 | TGTGCCAGCAGCCTAGACAGCGATACGCAGTATTTT | CASSLDSDTQYF
TRBJ1-1 | NA | NA | TRBV10-3 | 11 | TGTGCCATCAGAGTGAACACTGAAGCTTTCTTT | CAIRVNTEAFF
TRBJ2-1 | NA | few | TRBV6-2/TRBV6-3 | 17 | TGTGCCAGCAAGACGAGGGGACCCCAGGGTTCCTACAATGAGCAGTTCTTC | CASKTRGPQGSYNEQFF